This T cell receptor beta chain is from a study of cytomegalovirus exposure and HLA in healthy donors. Measured with immunoSEQ multiplex PCR; TCRdb has only the in-frame clones, and not every one. The table lists under 75,000 clones, 97% of them singletons. This CDR3 is built from 14 residues. Per the germline V gene, CDR1 is LNHNV and CDR2 is YYDKDF (reference sequence). Deletions cut 6 bases from V and 1 base from J, with 13 bases between. This receptor was taken from a woman between 18 and 29 years old in good health and CMV-seropositive. The sequenced material came from PBMCs. The chain recombines TRBV15 with TRBJ2-7; no clear D gene. The CDR3 DNA is TGTGCCACCAGGCAGGATCTTCGTTCCTACGAGCAGTACTTC. Translated, it gives CATRQDLRSYEQYF.